This T cell receptor beta chain stems from a study of cytotoxic CD8 clonotypes in ibrutinib-treated CLL. Study conclusions and caveats: Sustained-remission and progressing patients had different sampling times.

CDR1 SGDLS and CDR2 YYNGEE come from the germline V gene. The CDR3 extends over 17 amino acids. V was pared by 3 bases and J by 0 bases, with 5 bases of the junction left unmatched. Remarks on this clone: The target antigen is unknown.

This table comes from immunoSEQ multiplex PCR, and its TCRdb copy is limited to in-frame clones, with some not included. The data contain more than 110,000 clones, 85% to 95% of them singletons. The chain carries TRBV9 and TRBJ2-6, with 8 bases matching TRBD1. The source material was PBMCs, sampled after 12 months of ibrutinib treatment. The clonotype originates from a human donor with chronic lymphocytic leukemia. CDR3 nucleotide sequence: TGTGCCAGCAGCGCCACAGGGGGAGGCTCTGGGGCCAACGTCCTGACTTTC. This sequence encodes CASSATGGGSGANVLTF.